The 22 T cell receptor beta chains in this list originate from one sample, sequenced in a study of shared clonotypes between healthy human individuals. Produced via immunoSEQ multiplex PCR; TCRdb's table is partial and in-frame only. The repertoire holds under 600,000 clones, with more than 95% as singletons. The sequencing sample was made of naive CD4+ T cells sorted from blood. Subset of the sample: CD45RA+ positively selected. The receptors originated from a young woman in good health.

The chain joins TRBV6-1 to TRBJ2-7, with TRBD2 matching 11 bases. The CDR3 totals 14 residues. Losses at the gene ends were 6 bases for V and 2 bases for J; bases not matched to a gene: 3. Germline CDR1 and CDR2: MNHNS and SASEGT. The CDR3 here is CASRLAGGTYEQYF. In DNA form, the CDR3 reads TGTGCCAGCAGATTAGCGGGAGGGACCTACGAGCAGTACTTC.

The CDR3 coding sequence is TGCAGCGGAGAGGGCCGCGACGAGCAGTACTTC. Its protein product is CSGEGRDEQYF. The chain has TRBV20-1 and TRBJ2-7; tentatively, D is TRBD2 (5 bases). Germline-derived CDR1 and CDR2 are DFQATT and SNEGSKA (reference sequence). This CDR3 has 11 residues.

The rearrangement uses TRBV27 and TRBJ2-1; TRBD2 aligns across 8 bases. There are 15 residues in the CDR3. The V and J ends lost 4 bases and 9 bases, in that order; junction bases with no gene match: 11. In germline, CDR1 is MNHEY, CDR2 SMNVEV (reference sequence). CDR3 sequence (DNA): TGTGCCAGCAGTTGGGCGGGAGGCCCCTTCGGTGAGCAGTTCTTC. It specifies CASSWAGGPFGEQFF.

V is TRBV29-1 and J is TRBJ1-1; TRBD1 is a possible D gene (5 bases). Trimming left V 7 bases short and J 4 bases short, with 13 bases between. CDR1 is SQVTM, CDR2 ANQGSEA, per germline. This CDR3 contains 12 residues. This CDR3 reads CSGRWGGTEAFF. CDR3 nucleotides: TGCAGCGGCCGTTGGGGGGGCACTGAAGCTTTCTTT.

The V and J genes are TRBV6-1 and TRBJ2-1; D is unclear. CDR1 and CDR2 from the germline V gene are MNHNS and SASEGT. The CDR3 length is 13 residues. V was shortened by 1 base and J by 6 bases, with 7 bases between the two germline ends. CDR3: CASSEGAGNEQFF. In DNA, the CDR3 is TGTGCCAGCAGTGAAGGGGCAGGCAATGAGCAGTTCTTC.

V usage is TRBV11-2 and J usage is TRBJ2-7; possible D gene TRBD2, 6 bases. V lost 5 bases and J 8 bases, leaving 31 bases between the germline ends. The CDR3 consists of 18 residues. Germline CDR1 SGHAT, CDR2 FQNNGV. CDR3 in amino acids: CASSRSLDPWREDGKQYF. CDR3 nucleotide sequence: TGTGCCAGCAGCCGCTCGCTGGATCCTTGGCGGGAAGATGGTAAGCAGTACTTC.

The V and J genes are TRBV7-7 and TRBJ2-2, with unresolved D. The CDR3 covers 14 residues. V dropped 5 bases and J dropped 2 bases, with 9 bases sitting between them. Germline V lookup: CDR1 SSHAT, CDR2 FNYEAQ (reference sequence). The chain's CDR3 is CASSVGSNTGELFF. CDR3 sequence (DNA): TGTGCCAGCAGCGTGGGGTCCAACACCGGGGAGCTGTTTTTT.

The chain carries TRBV5-1 and TRBJ1-3, with 8 positions matching TRBD1. The V gene's germline CDR1 is SGHRS and CDR2 YFSETQ. The CDR3 runs to 14 residues. V trimming: 4 bases; J trimming: 8 bases; junction bases outside the gene matches: 8. CDR3 loop: CASSPDREGDTIYF. DNA of the CDR3: TGCGCCAGCAGCCCGGACAGGGAGGGCGACACCATATATTTT. Supplemented by reference TRBV5-1 and TRBJ1-3, the full variable domain reads KAGVTQTPRYLIKTRGQQVTLSCSPISGHRSVSWYQQTPGQGLQFLFEYFSETQRNKGNFPGRFSGRQFSNSRSEMNVSTLELGDSALYLCASSPDREGDTIYFGEGSWLTVV.

V usage is TRBV18 and J usage is TRBJ2-7, with TRBD2 matching 7 bases. The CDR3 has 15 residues. V gave up 3 bases and J gave up 7 bases; unmatched junction bases: 12. The germline V gene encodes CDR1 KGHSH and CDR2 LQKENI. The CDR3 DNA follows: TGTGCCAGCTCACCCAGGTCGCGGGAGACGGGTGAGCAGTACTTC. Translating gives CASSPRSRETGEQYF.

CDR3 residues: CASSRRGGQVDEQYF. CDR3 bases: TGTGCCAGCAGCCGGAGGGGTGGACAGGTGGACGAGCAGTACTTC. The rearrangement links TRBV7-8 to TRBJ2-5, with D possibly matching TRBD1 (7 bases). The J call may not be correct, given that the DNA end is closer to TRBJ2-7. This CDR3 contains 15 residues. Looked up from germline, CDR1 is SGHVS and CDR2 is FQNEAQ.

This chain links TRBV9 with TRBJ2-2, with D perhaps TRBD1 (6 bases). Trimming pared 0 bases from V and 2 bases from J, leaving 11 bases between. This CDR3 contains 16 residues. In germline, CDR1 is SGDLS, CDR2 YYNGEE. The CDR3: CASSVGGHSNTGELFF. CDR3 in DNA: TGTGCCAGCAGCGTAGGGGGACATAGTAACACCGGGGAGCTGTTTTTT.

This clone has only one observation. The V gene is TRBV6-1, the J gene TRBJ2-1; 12 bases align to TRBD2. From germline, CDR1 is MNHNS and CDR2 SASEGT. This CDR3 has 14 residues. V lost 6 bases, J lost 3 bases, and 0 bases stayed unmatched. The CDR3 is CASRLAGGYNEQFF. The CDR3 nucleotides are TGTGCCAGCAGACTAGCGGGAGGCTACAATGAGCAGTTCTTC.

The CDR3 DNA reads as TGTGCCAGCAGCCCAGTTTCGGTCAACACTGAAGCTTTCTTT. Encoded protein: CASSPVSVNTEAFF. This rearrangement joins TRBV28 to TRBJ1-1; no clear D. In germline, CDR1 is MDHEN, CDR2 SYDVKM. The CDR3 runs 14 residues. V lost 6 bases and J 2 bases, leaving 13 bases between the germline ends.

The V and J genes are TRBV5-6 and TRBJ1-1; unclear D gene. V dropped 4 bases and J dropped 1 base, with 14 bases sitting between them. The CDR3 totals 15 residues. Germline-derived CDR1 and CDR2 are SGHDT and YYEEEE. The CDR3 bases are TGTGCCAGCAGCCCCGCGGCGACCTCGAACACTGAAGCTTTCTTT. Protein: CASSPAATSNTEAFF. Full variable domain (remainder filled in from reference TRBV5-6 and TRBJ1-1): DAGVTQSPTHLIKTRGQQVTLRCSPKSGHDTVSWYQQALGQGPQFIFQYYEEEERQRGNFPDRFSGHQFPNYSSELNVNALLLGDSALYLCASSPAATSNTEAFFGQGTRLTVV.

V is TRBV5-4 and J is TRBJ2-5; 9 positions match TRBD2. The CDR3 covers 14 residues. In germline, CDR1 is SGHNT, CDR2 YYREEE (reference sequence). Losses at the gene ends were 4 bases for V and 5 bases for J; bases not matched to a gene: 6. CDR3 sequence: CASSGPSGAETQYF. CDR3 nucleotide sequence: TGTGCCAGCAGCGGACCTAGCGGGGCGGAGACCCAGTACTTC.

The V and J genes are TRBV6-5 and TRBJ2-1; TRBD1 is a possible D gene (6 bases). Germline CDR1 reads MNHEY; CDR2 reads SVGAGI. The germline V and J ends were trimmed by 5 bases and 7 bases, with 18 bases remaining between them. The CDR3 totals 15 residues. CDR3 sequence reads: CASSAGDTRGNEQFF. The CDR3 coding sequence is TGTGCCAGCAGTGCTGGGGACACCAGAGGGAATGAGCAGTTCTTC.

The rearrangement joins TRBV5-1 to TRBJ2-6; 7 nucleotides match TRBD1. The CDR3 consists of 16 residues. Germline-derived CDR1 and CDR2 are SGHRS and YFSETQ. With V trimmed by 3 bases and J by 2 bases, 5 bases remained unmatched. CDR3 in DNA: TGCGCCAGCAGCTGGACGACAGGGCCTGGGGCCAACGTCCTGACTTTC. It specifies CASSWTTGPGANVLTF. The full variable domain, with the rest looked up from reference TRBV5-1 and TRBJ2-6, is KAGVTQTPRYLIKTRGQQVTLSCSPISGHRSVSWYQQTPGQGLQFLFEYFSETQRNKGNFPGRFSGRQFSNSRSEMNVSTLELGDSALYLCASSWTTGPGANVLTFGAGSRLTVL.

The chain recombines TRBV2 with TRBJ2-2; TRBD1 agrees at 8 bases. CDR3 length: 15 amino acids. After removal of 6 bases from V and 4 bases from J, the junction contained 7 bases not matched to a gene. Germline CDR1 and CDR2: SNHLY and FYNNEI. The CDR3 is CASRAGTGSTGELFF. CDR3 nucleotides: TGTGCCAGCAGGGCCGGGACAGGCTCCACCGGGGAGCTGTTTTTT.

The chain couples TRBV19 to TRBJ1-1; TRBD1 agrees at 9 bases. This CDR3 spans 15 amino acids. V gave up 6 bases and J gave up 1 base; unmatched junction bases: 6. Germline-derived CDR1 and CDR2 are LNHDA and SQIVND (reference sequence). CDR3 region: CASRHRGRGNTEAFF. CDR3 in DNA: TGTGCCAGTAGGCACAGGGGGCGAGGGAACACTGAAGCTTTCTTT. The full variable domain, with the rest looked up from reference TRBV19 and TRBJ1-1, is DGGITQSPKYLFRKEGQNVTLSCEQNLNHDAMYWYRQDPGQGLRLIYYSQIVNDFQKGDIAEGYSVSREKKESFPLTVTSAQKNPTAFYLCASRHRGRGNTEAFFGQGTRLTVV.

This clone appeared a single time. The rearrangement links TRBV19 to TRBJ2-3; D unclear. Deletions cut 1 base from V and 4 bases from J, with 12 bases between. The CDR3 is 15 residues long. Germline V gene lookup returns CDR1 LNHDA and CDR2 SQIVND (reference sequence). CDR3 nucleotides: TGTGCCAGTAGTATAGGCCTTTTAGGCGCAGATACGCAGTATTTT. The encoded protein is CASSIGLLGADTQYF.

The chain is built from TRBV27 and TRBJ2-7, with D unclear. The V gene lost 6 bases and the J gene lost 1 base, with 10 bases spanning the gap. Germline CDR1 reads MNHEY; CDR2 reads SMNVEV (reference sequence). This CDR3 is 13 amino acids long. The CDR3 DNA sequence: TGTGCCAGCAGAAAGGATTATTCCTACGAGCAGTACTTC. Translated: CASRKDYSYEQYF.

This sequence joins TRBV28 and TRBJ2-7; 8 nucleotides match TRBD2. J lost 7 bases, V lost 6 bases, and 11 bases had no gene match. The CDR3 is 14 residues long. The germline gives CDR1 MDHEN, CDR2 SYDVKM. CDR3 region: CASSPASGLWEQYF. In DNA form, the CDR3 reads TGTGCCAGCAGCCCCGCTAGCGGGTTGTGGGAGCAGTACTTC. Supplemented by reference TRBV28 and TRBJ2-7, the full variable domain reads DVKVTQSSRYLVKRTGEKVFLECVQDMDHENMFWYRQDPGLGLRLIYFSYDVKMKEKGDIPEGYSVSREKKERFSLILESASTNQTSMYLCASSPASGLWEQYFGPGTRLTVT.